Listed below are T cell receptor beta chains from one sample, sequenced in a study of T cell repertoires in cytomegalovirus infection. MiXCR was run by TCRdb on the reads, yielding one entry per CDR3 protein. Among around 200,000 distinct CDR3 sequences listed, 35% to 40% were seen once. The antigens of these receptors remain unknown. Sequenced material: CD8+ T cells from cultured PBMCs, taken from culture after CMV antigen stimulation. The receptor set was obtained from a human donor in good health (CMV status not recorded). Some clones in this sample may be carry-over from other donors' samples. The CDR3 runs from the conserved cysteine through the conserved F or W. A D gene is named only where the DNA matches it firmly. Some rows have no size entry. The others give once, few or many, or a class for an expanded clone.

v_call	clone_size	j_call	d_call	cdr3_nt	cdr3_aa
TRBV7-4	.	TRBJ2-7	TRBD2	TGTGCCAGCAGCTTAGGTTCTAGCGGGAGTTCCTACGAGCAGTACTTC	CASSLGSSGSSYEQYF
TRBV7-9	.	TRBJ2-1	.	TGTGCCAGCAGCTCATGGGGTGATGAGCAGTTCTTC	CASSSWGDEQFF
TRBV19	.	TRBJ2-5	TRBD2	TGTGCCAGTAGTCGAATCAGCGGGGGCCACCAAGAGACCCAGTACTTC	CASSRISGGHQETQYF
TRBV4-2	few	TRBJ2-7	.	TGTGCCAGCAGCCAACCGGGATCCTCCTACGAGCAGTACTTC	CASSQPGSSYEQYF
TRBV6-5	.	TRBJ2-3	.	TGTGCCAGCAGTCAGCCCAGCGGAACCCTCACAGATACGCAGTATTTT	CASSQPSGTLTDTQYF
TRBV9	.	TRBJ2-3	.	TGTGCCAGCAGCATTAGCGGCTCCACAGATACGCAGTATTTT	CASSISGSTDTQYF
TRBV20-1	.	TRBJ2-4	.	TGCAGTGCTAGGCCAGATCGACTAGCCAAAAACATTCAGTACTTC	CSARPDRLAKNIQYF
TRBV7-9	.	TRBJ2-6	TRBD2	TGTGCCAGCAGCCCTGGGGGGGGGAACTCTGGGGCCAACGTCCTGACTTTC	CASSPGGGNSGANVLTF
TRBV5-3	.	TRBJ2-7	TRBD2	TGTGCCAGCAGCTTGGTTAGCGGGAGTCGGGACGAGCAGTACTTC	CASSLVSGSRDEQYF
TRBV29-1	few	TRBJ1-2	TRBD1	TGCAGCGTTGAAGATCGGGGGACAGCATATGGCTACACCTTC	CSVEDRGTAYGYTF
TRBV4-2	few	TRBJ1-5	TRBD1	TGTGCCAGCAGCCCCACGGGACAGCTCGTCAATCAGCCCCAGCATTTT	CASSPTGQLVNQPQHF
TRBV7-9	few	TRBJ2-5	TRBD2	TGTGCCAGCAGCTTAGGACCAGCGGGAGGGAAAGAGACCCAGTACTTC	CASSLGPAGGKETQYF
TRBV20-1	.	TRBJ2-1	TRBD2	TGCAGTGCTAGGGTGACTAGCGACAATGAGCAGTTCTTC	CSARVTSDNEQFF
TRBV27	.	TRBJ1-1	TRBD1	TGTGCCAGCAGTCCGACAGGGTCGAACACTGAAGCTTTCTTT	CASSPTGSNTEAFF
TRBV7-2	many	TRBJ2-3	TRBD2	TGTGCCAGCAGCAAACGGACTAGCGGGAGAGATACGCAGTATTTT	CASSKRTSGRDTQYF
TRBV4-1	few	TRBJ2-1	.	TGCGCCAGCAGCCAAGATTCCGGCAATGAGCAGTTCTTC	CASSQDSGNEQFF
TRBV12-3/TRBV12-4	.	TRBJ2-5	TRBD2	TGTGCCAGCAGTTTCGTATTAGCGGGGGGCCCCTCGTTCCAAGAGACCCAGTACTTC	CASSFVLAGGPSFQETQYF
TRBV28	few	TRBJ2-7	.	TGTGCCAGCAGTTACGACGGCTGGGGTCGTGCCTACGAGCAGTACTTC	CASSYDGWGRAYEQYF
TRBV7-8	few	TRBJ2-1	.	TGTGCCAGCAGTTCAACTCGCGATGAGCAGTTCTTC	CASSSTRDEQFF
TRBV27	.	TRBJ2-7	TRBD2	TGTGCCAGCAGTGAGCGGGGGGCCTACGAGCAGTACTTC	CASSERGAYEQYF
TRBV27	.	TRBJ2-1	.	TGTGCCAGCAGTATGGGACTTTCTTACAATGAGCAGTTCTTC	CASSMGLSYNEQFF
TRBV7-4	few	TRBJ2-7	TRBD1	TGTGCCAGCAGCTTAGCGGGACAGAACCCCCACGAGCAGTACTTC	CASSLAGQNPHEQYF
TRBV29-1	.	TRBJ2-1	.	TGCAGCGTTGTTGGTCTTCCTCTAGGGAGCTCCTACAATGAGCAGTTCTTC	CSVVGLPLGSSYNEQFF
TRBV6-1	few	TRBJ1-5	.	TGTGCCAGCAGTCCGTACGGACCCAGCAATCAGCCCCAGCATTTT	CASSPYGPSNQPQHF
TRBV3-1	.	TRBJ1-2	.	TGTGCCAGCAGCCAAGCGGTACACCGGGATACGAGGAACTATGGCTACACCTTC	CASSQAVHRDTRNYGYTF
TRBV7-6	.	TRBJ2-7	TRBD1	TGTGCCAGCAGCTCTCGGGACAGGGTAGAGGAGACCTACGAGCAGTACTTC	CASSSRDRVEETYEQYF
TRBV12-3/TRBV12-4	few	TRBJ1-5	.	TGTGCCAGCAGTTTGGCACTGCTCAACCGCGAAACAAATCAGCCCCAGCATTTT	CASSLALLNRETNQPQHF
TRBV5-4	few	TRBJ2-5	.	TGTGCCAGCAGCTTGGACCGTAACGGCGAGACCCAGTACTTC	CASSLDRNGETQYF
TRBV7-3	once	TRBJ2-2	.	TGTGCCAGCAGCCCCCCCGGGGCGCTTAACACCGGGGAGCTGTTTTTT	CASSPPGALNTGELFF
TRBV4-1	.	TRBJ2-3	.	TGCGCCAGCAGCCTTACTAGGCCTGGGGGACGGCGCACAGATACGCAGTATTTT	CASSLTRPGGRRTDTQYF
TRBV11-1	.	TRBJ2-1	TRBD1	TGTGCCAGCAGCTTACTGCAGGGGGTGGCCTACAATGAGCAGTTCTTC	CASSLLQGVAYNEQFF
TRBV20-1	.	TRBJ2-7	.	TGCAGTGCTAGGGCAGGCGGTCGAGAGCAGTACTTC	CSARAGGREQYF
TRBV6-2/TRBV6-3	.	TRBJ2-3	.	TGTGCCAGCAGTTACGAGACTGAGCGGAAGACTAGCACAGATACGCAGTATTTT	CASSYETERKTSTDTQYF
TRBV2	few	TRBJ2-1	TRBD2	TGTGCCAGCCGCCTGTCCGCGGGACTACTCTCAGAGCAGTTCTTC	CASRLSAGLLSEQFF
TRBV10-3	once	TRBJ1-2	.	TGTGCCATCAGGACAGAGCAGGGCTACACCTTC	CAIRTEQGYTF
TRBV12-3/TRBV12-4	.	TRBJ1-5	.	TGTGCCAGCAGTCTAGGGGGGAGGTATCAGCCCCAGCATTTT	CASSLGGRYQPQHF
TRBV27	few	TRBJ1-5	TRBD1	TGTGCCAGCAGTCAAAATACAGGGGAAGGCAATCAGCCCCAGCATTTT	CASSQNTGEGNQPQHF
TRBV4-2	many	TRBJ1-4	TRBD1	TGTGCCAGCAGCCAATATGACAGGGATCGAGAAAAACTGTTTTTT	CASSQYDRDREKLFF
TRBV7-9	.	TRBJ1-1	.	TGTGCCAGCAGCTTCCTGACCCGACAGGCCTTCTTT	CASSFLTRQAFF
TRBV4-1	.	TRBJ2-7	.	TGCGCCAGCAGCCAACAGGTTCGGGCGGACGAGCAGTACTTC	CASSQQVRADEQYF
TRBV7-8	few	TRBJ1-6	.	TGTGCCAGCAGCTTAGACTTAGGAGCGGAGGATAATTCACCCCTCCACTTT	CASSLDLGAEDNSPLHF
TRBV7-6	.	TRBJ2-1	TRBD1	TGTGCCAGCAGCTCCCGGACAGGGGGCGATGAGCAGTTCTTC	CASSSRTGGDEQFF
TRBV9	many	TRBJ2-3	.	TGTGCCAGCAGCCCTGAGGGACTCATCAAGGATACGCAGTATTTT	CASSPEGLIKDTQYF
TRBV12-3/TRBV12-4	few	TRBJ2-5	.	TGTGCCAGCAGTAAAATCGGGCGTGAGACCCAGTACTTC	CASSKIGRETQYF
TRBV7-9	.	TRBJ2-1	.	TGTGCCAGCAGCTTAGCAGCCTGGGATGAGCAGTTCTTC	CASSLAAWDEQFF
TRBV7-6	few	TRBJ2-1	TRBD2	TGTGCCAGCAGCCCACAGACTAGCCCTAATTTCTACAATGAGCAGTTCTTC	CASSPQTSPNFYNEQFF